One sample yielded the 16 T cell receptor beta chains listed below, sequenced in a study of blood T cells in healthy people across ages. Together with a sample-barcoded 5' primer, a J-beta primer mix was included in a second PCR lasting roughly 7 to 11 cycles. MiXCR was run by TCRdb on the 5' RACE reads, yielding one entry per CDR3 protein. The profile shows about 1.5 million distinct CDR3 sequences, approximately 42% of them singletons. Sequencing was carried out using blood. The receptors stem from a young woman in good health.

J is TRBJ1-2 and V is TRBV12-3 or TRBV12-4; TRBD1 is a possible D gene (6 bases). CDR3 length equals 12 residues. V was trimmed by 7 bases and J by 5 bases, leaving 11 bases between them. The DNA of the CDR3 is TGTGCCAGCACCCAACAGGGATATGGCTACACCTTC. Its protein is CASTQQGYGYTF.

This chain joins TRBV7-9 and TRBJ2-1; D call uncertain. Looked up from germline, CDR1 is SEHNR and CDR2 is FQNEAQ (reference sequence). The V and J ends lost 5 bases and 4 bases respectively, with 9 bases between them. The CDR3 runs 13 residues. The CDR3 DNA reads TGTGCCAGCAGCCCCCCGCGATACAATGAGCAGTTCTTC. Encoded protein: CASSPPRYNEQFF.

The chain employs TRBV4-2 and TRBJ2-3, with 13 bases fitting TRBD2. Trimming took 0 bases from V and 4 from J; bases not matched to a gene: 4. Germline CDR1 LGHNA, CDR2 YNFKEQ. The CDR3 consists of 17 residues. CDR3 DNA sequence: TGTGCCAGCAGCCAAGACCAGACTAGCGGGAGGTCAGATACGCAGTATTTT. Residues: CASSQDQTSGRSDTQYF.

The chain links TRBV29-1 to TRBJ2-7; D not certain. This CDR3 region has 16 residues. With 4 bases removed from V and 0 bases from J, the gap between germline ends came to 19 bases. The germline gives CDR1 SQVTM, CDR2 ANQGSEA. The CDR3 region is CSVALGGRWSSYEQYF. The CDR3 nucleotides are TGCAGCGTTGCCCTGGGTGGGCGGTGGAGCTCCTACGAGCAGTACTTC.

This chain uses TRBV20-1 with TRBJ2-5, with D possibly being TRBD2 (6 bases). V dropped 0 bases and J dropped 5 bases, with 13 bases sitting between them. The germline gives CDR1 DFQATT, CDR2 SNEGSKA (reference sequence). This CDR3 comprises 14 residues. The CDR3 DNA follows: TGCAGTGCTAGAGACGGAGGGCCGGTGGAGACCCAGTACTTC. Translated: CSARDGGPVETQYF.

A few counts support this clonotype. The chain joins TRBV11-2 to TRBJ2-7; 8 nucleotides align to TRBD2. The J call may not be correct, given that the DNA end is closer to TRBJ2-5. The CDR3 runs 18 residues. Germline assignment: CDR1 SGHAT and CDR2 FQNNGV. The CDR3 loop reads CASSYSGTSGLIGKTQYF. The CDR3 region has the DNA TGTGCCAGCAGCTATTCCGGGACTAGTGGGTTAATCGGGAAGACCCAGTACTTC.

This chain joins TRBV27 and TRBJ1-2; 9 bases are a match to TRBD1. The germline CDR1 and CDR2 sequences are MNHEY and SMNVEV (reference sequence). V lost 4 bases to trimming and J lost 2 bases; unmatched junction nucleotides: 8. This CDR3 is built from 16 residues. CDR3 nucleotides: TGTGCCAGCAGTTCCGGGACAGGGAGGGGGAACTATGGCTACACCTTC. It specifies CASSSGTGRGNYGYTF.

This clonotype appeared a few times. The chain couples TRBV7-8 to TRBJ2-7; D possibly uses TRBD1 or TRBD2 (6 bases each). The CDR3 is made up of 15 amino acids. Germline V gene lookup returns CDR1 SGHVS and CDR2 FQNEAQ. V shed 5 bases and J shed 2 bases, with 16 bases lying between them. CDR3 residues: CASSRGHRGPYEQYF. The CDR3 DNA reads TGTGCCAGCAGCCGCGGACACCGGGGGCCCTACGAGCAGTACTTC.

Only a few counts were recorded for this clonotype. The V call is TRBV4-3, the J call TRBJ2-2, with D unclear. The V end lost 4 bases, the J end lost 0 bases, and 15 bases lay between the germline ends. The germline V gene has CDR1 LGHNA and CDR2 YSLEER. The CDR3 is 17 amino acids. The CDR3 nucleotides read TGCGCCAGCAGCCCATTTTTAGCCATACCGAACACCGGGGAGCTGTTTTTT. It yields the protein CASSPFLAIPNTGELFF.

The V and J genes are TRBV6-2 or TRBV6-3 and TRBJ1-6, with D perhaps TRBD1 (5 bases). With 0 bases removed from V and 11 bases from J, the gap between germline ends came to 14 bases. CDR3 length: 15 residues. Per germline, CDR1 MNHEY and CDR2 SVGEGT. CDR3: CASSYSTRGAAPLHF. The CDR3 bases are TGTGCCAGCAGTTACTCGACACGAGGGGCAGCACCCCTCCACTTT.

This clonotype was recorded a few times. The chain joins TRBV6-6 to TRBJ1-6; D perhaps matches TRBD1 (6 bases). Trimming cost V 7 bases and J 9 bases, with 19 bases left between them. In germline, CDR1 is MNHNY, CDR2 SVGAGI (reference sequence). CDR3 length equals 15 residues. The CDR3 region has the DNA TGTGCCAGCACCCATCTGGGGGCGTCCGCTTCACCCCTCCACTTT. This gives the protein CASTHLGASASPLHF.

The count of this clonotype is one. This sequence joins TRBV25-1 and TRBJ2-7; D not certain. The germline V and J ends were trimmed by 6 bases and 1 base, with 7 bases remaining between them. Germline V gene lookup returns CDR1 MGHDK and CDR2 SYGVNS. The CDR3 length is 12 residues. CDR3 protein: CASRAASYEQYF. The CDR3 DNA sequence: TGTGCCAGCAGGGCGGCTTCCTACGAGCAGTACTTC.

This clonotype showed up just a few times. The rearrangement uses TRBV27 and TRBJ2-7; tentative D call: TRBD1 (6 bases). The V and J ends lost 5 bases and 2 bases respectively, with 13 bases between them. Germline lookup yields CDR1 MNHEY and CDR2 SMNVEV (reference sequence). The CDR3 length is 14 residues. The CDR3 region has the DNA TGTGCCAGCAGTGAAGACAGGCGAGCCTACGAGCAGTACTTC. Its protein is CASSEDRRAYEQYF.

V is TRBV3-1 and J is TRBJ1-2, with D hard to call. V lost 1 base to trimming and J lost 8 bases, with 14 bases between them. This CDR3 is built from 14 residues. In germline, CDR1 is LGHDT, CDR2 YNNKEL (reference sequence). CDR3 in amino acids: CASSQGFPIRGYTF. DNA of the CDR3: TGTGCCAGCAGCCAAGGTTTTCCAATTAGGGGCTACACCTTC.

V gene TRBV6-6 combines with J gene TRBJ2-3, with no clear D. Germline CDR1 reads MNHNY; CDR2 reads SVGAGI (reference sequence). The length of the CDR3 is 15 residues. V was clipped by 0 bases and J by 6 bases, with 13 bases between them. Here the CDR3 reads CASSYSRESSDTQYF. The CDR3 DNA is TGTGCCAGCAGTTACTCGCGCGAAAGCAGTGATACGCAGTATTTT.

This sequence joins TRBV20-1 and TRBJ2-7; a possible D gene is TRBD1 (6 bases). The germline CDR1 and CDR2 sequences are DFQATT and SNEGSKA (reference sequence). The CDR3 extends over 14 amino acids. V dropped 0 bases and J dropped 4 bases, with 13 bases sitting between them. CDR3 coding DNA: TGCAGTGCTAGAGATGCTAGGGGGTATTACGAGCAGTACTTC. Its translation is CSARDARGYYEQYF.